The rows below give T cell receptor beta chains drawn from one sample of a study of shared clonotypes between healthy human individuals. Generated by immunoSEQ multiplex PCR, the TCRdb table keeps only in-frame clones and is missing some. The table has around 2.5 million clones, roughly 93% seen once. Sequenced input: naive CD4+ T cells from PBMCs. Receptors were obtained from a man between 18 and 29 years old in good health. Some clones in this sample may be carry-over from other donors' samples. The CDR3 runs from the conserved cysteine through the conserved F or W. A D gene is named only where the DNA matches it firmly. Clone size is shown for a subset of rows, as once, few, many or a class of expanded clone.

CDR3 protein | CDR3 DNA | clone size | V gene | D gene | J gene
CASSSYSAMDYEQYF | TGCGCCAGCAGCTCTTACTCGGCCATGGACTACGAGCAGTACTTC | . | TRBV5-1 | . | TRBJ2-7
CAWRAGVLADQETQYF | TGTGCCTGGAGGGCAGGAGTTCTAGCGGACCAAGAGACCCAGTACTTC | . | TRBV30 | TRBD2 | TRBJ2-5
CASSRSGDNTGELFF | TGTGCCAGCAGCCGTTCGGGGGATAACACCGGGGAGCTGTTTTTT | . | TRBV7-6 | . | TRBJ2-2
CASGPPQGRTKKELFF | TGTGCTAGTGGTCCGCCCCAGGGGAGAACGAAAAAGGAACTGTTTTTT | once | TRBV12-5 | . | TRBJ1-4
CASSHRPSSTDTQYF | TGCGCCAGCAGCCATCGACCGAGTAGCACAGATACGCAGTATTTT | . | TRBV4-3 | . | TRBJ2-3
CASSSLIGQGATYEQYF | TGTGCCAGCAGCTCCCTAATAGGGCAGGGGGCCACCTACGAGCAGTACTTC | . | TRBV7-9 | TRBD1 | TRBJ2-7
CASSPTSGRSILGTQYF | TGTGCCAGCAGCCCGACTAGCGGGAGGAGTATTCTGGGTACGCAGTATTTT | . | TRBV28 | TRBD2 | TRBJ2-3
CASSLRSPVGEQFF | TGTGCCAGCAGCCTCCGAAGCCCGGTCGGTGAGCAGTTCTTC | . | TRBV4-2 | . | TRBJ2-1
CASSHPPRDQPPNTGELFF | TGTGCCAGCAGCCACCCCCCCCGGGACCAACCCCCGAACACCGGGGAGCTGTTTTTT | . | TRBV6-4 | . | TRBJ2-2
CASSSSGSPYYEQYF | TGTGCCAGTAGTAGCAGCGGGAGTCCCTACTACGAGCAGTACTTC | . | TRBV19 | TRBD2 | TRBJ2-7
CATSTRSGDTIYF | TGTGCCACCAGCACCCGAAGTGGAGACACCATATATTTT | . | TRBV15 | . | TRBJ1-3
CASRTTGGGGYTF | TGTGCCAGCAGGACTACAGGGGGCGGTGGCTACACCTTC | . | TRBV2 | TRBD1 | TRBJ1-2
CASSVQGNTGELFF | TGTGCCAGCAGCGTACAGGGTAACACCGGGGAGCTGTTTTTT | . | TRBV9 | . | TRBJ2-2
CAIRFEGSYEQYF | TGTGCCATCAGATTTGAGGGATCCTACGAGCAGTACTTC | . | TRBV10-3 | . | TRBJ2-7
CASTFDGSWPQHF | TGTGCCAGCACCTTCGACGGCTCTTGGCCCCAGCATTTT | few | TRBV6-6 | . | TRBJ1-5
CASSARTGDYEQYF | TGTGCCAGCTCAGCGAGGACAGGGGACTACGAGCAGTACTTC | . | TRBV18 | TRBD1 | TRBJ2-7
CAIGTGVNEQFF | TGTGCCATCGGGACTGGCGTCAATGAGCAGTTCTTC | . | TRBV6-5 | . | TRBJ2-1
CASMGTSGSNEQFF | TGTGCCAGTATGGGGACTAGCGGGAGTAATGAGCAGTTCTTC | . | TRBV19 | TRBD2 | TRBJ2-1
CATSRGGKGSEAFF | TGTGCCACCAGCAGAGGAGGGAAAGGTAGTGAAGCTTTCTTT | . | TRBV15 | . | TRBJ1-1
CASSLAPLSRPQHF | TGTGCCAGCAGCTTAGCGCCCTTGAGTCGGCCCCAGCATTTT | . | TRBV7-6 | . | TRBJ1-5
CASNTGTGYEQYF | TGTGCCAGTAACACCGGGACAGGCTACGAGCAGTACTTC | . | TRBV28 | TRBD1 | TRBJ2-7
CASSDSGSGGELFF | TGCGCCAGCAGTGATTCAGGGAGCGGCGGGGAGCTGTTTTTT | . | TRBV10-2 | . | TRBJ2-2
CASSDSRTDRYSNQPQHF | TGTGCCAGCAGTGACTCGAGGACAGACCGATATAGCAATCAGCCCCAGCATTTT | . | TRBV6-4 | . | TRBJ1-5
CASSIGQGAGNEQFF | TGCGCCAGCAGCATAGGACAGGGGGCCGGCAATGAGCAGTTCTTC | . | TRBV5-1 | TRBD1 | TRBJ2-1
CASSWRTGREQYF | TGTGCCAGCAGCTGGAGGACAGGGCGAGAGCAGTACTTC | . | TRBV5-8 | TRBD1 | TRBJ2-7
CASSNRPGRDEQYF | TGTGCCAGCAGCAACCGGCCGGGGCGGGACGAGCAGTACTTC | . | TRBV7-2 | . | TRBJ2-7
CASSDSLVGTDTQYF | TGTGCCAGCAGTGATTCACTAGTTGGTACAGATACGCAGTATTTT | . | TRBV6-4 | . | TRBJ2-3
CATSRDFAGEAFF | TGTGCCACCAGCAGAGATTTTGCGGGGGAAGCTTTCTTT | . | TRBV15 | . | TRBJ1-1
CASKNNGNTEAFF | TGTGCCAGCAAGAACAACGGGAACACTGAAGCTTTCTTT | . | TRBV2 | . | TRBJ1-1
CASSLGPPLRDEQFF | TGTGCCAGCAGCTTAGGTCCCCCCCTCCGCGATGAGCAGTTCTTC | . | TRBV7-2 | . | TRBJ2-1
CASSLRNQPQHF | TGTGCCAGCAGTCTCCGAAATCAGCCCCAGCATTTT | . | TRBV28 | . | TRBJ1-5
CASSRSGNTIYF | TGTGCCAGCAGCCGCTCTGGAAACACCATATATTTT | . | TRBV11-2 | . | TRBJ1-3
CASSVATGKRYEQYF | TGTGCCAGCAGCGTAGCCACCGGGAAGAGGTACGAGCAGTACTTC | . | TRBV9 | . | TRBJ2-7
CASSSGTGSYNEQFF | TGTGCCAGCAGTAGCGGGACGGGCTCCTACAATGAGCAGTTCTTC | . | TRBV2 | TRBD2 | TRBJ2-1
CASSVATQPYEQYF | TGTGCCAGCAGCGTAGCTACGCAGCCCTACGAGCAGTACTTC | . | TRBV9 | . | TRBJ2-7
CASSPSTANTGELFF | TGCGCCAGCAGCCCGTCGACAGCGAACACCGGGGAGCTGTTTTTT | . | TRBV5-1 | . | TRBJ2-2
CASSLSGTGETQYF | TGCGCCAGCAGCTTGTCCGGGACTGGGGAGACCCAGTACTTC | . | TRBV5-1 | . | TRBJ2-5
CASSSLGQDYEQYF | TGTGCCAGTAGTTCTTTGGGACAGGATTACGAGCAGTACTTC | . | TRBV19 | TRBD1 | TRBJ2-7
CASSSLTILDTQYF | TGTGCCAGCAGCTCCCTTACGATATTAGATACGCAGTATTTT | . | TRBV28 | . | TRBJ2-3
CASSLEGSRAFF | TGCGCCAGCAGCTTGGAGGGCTCACGGGCTTTCTTT | . | TRBV5-1 | . | TRBJ1-1
CASSPVTYEQYF | TGTGCCAGCTCACCGGTAACCTACGAGCAGTACTTC | . | TRBV18 | . | TRBJ2-7
CASSSGQGGTDTQYF | TGTGCCAGCAGCTCAGGACAGGGTGGCACAGATACGCAGTATTTT | . | TRBV7-3 | TRBD1 | TRBJ2-3
CASSSRVGGALGTYEQYF | TGCGCCAGCAGCTCCCGTGTCGGGGGAGCCCTGGGGACCTACGAGCAGTACTTC | . | TRBV5-1 | . | TRBJ2-7
CASSSAGTVNTEAFF | TGTGCCAGCAGCTCTGCCGGGACAGTGAACACTGAAGCTTTCTTT | . | TRBV14 | TRBD1 | TRBJ1-1
CASLRPQETQYF | TGTGCCAGTCTCAGACCGCAAGAGACCCAGTACTTC | . | TRBV19 | . | TRBJ2-5
CASRYRGNEQFF | TGTGCCAGCAGGTACAGGGGCAATGAGCAGTTCTTC | . | TRBV28 | TRBD1 | TRBJ2-1
CASSLVGYEQYF | TGTGCCAGCAGCTTGGTTGGATACGAGCAGTACTTC | . | TRBV5-4 | . | TRBJ2-7
CAIHPTRTHGEQYF | TGTGCCATACACCCGACGCGAACCCACGGGGAGCAGTACTTC | . | TRBV27 | . | TRBJ2-7
CASSVSAAGGKYTEAFF | TGTGCCAGCAGCGTATCTGCGGCAGGGGGCAAGTACACTGAAGCTTTCTTT | few | TRBV9 | TRBD1 | TRBJ1-1
CASSQLVGQPQHF | TGCGCCAGCAGCCAATTGGTGGGTCAGCCCCAGCATTTT | . | TRBV4-3 | . | TRBJ1-5
CAWSATGVGAFF | TGTGCCTGGAGTGCGACAGGGGTAGGGGCTTTCTTT | few | TRBV30 | TRBD1 | TRBJ1-1